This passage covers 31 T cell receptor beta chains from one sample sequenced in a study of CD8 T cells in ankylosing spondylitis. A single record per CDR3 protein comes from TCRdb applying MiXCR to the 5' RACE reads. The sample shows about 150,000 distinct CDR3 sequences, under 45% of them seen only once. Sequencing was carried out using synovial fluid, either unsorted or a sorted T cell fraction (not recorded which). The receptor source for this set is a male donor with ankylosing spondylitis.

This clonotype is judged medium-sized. The CDR3 region has the DNA TGCGCCAGCAGCTTGGAGGGCACTGAAGCTTTCTTT. Translated: CASSLEGTEAFF. This chain links TRBV5-1 with TRBJ1-1; no clear D gene. Germline V gene data show CDR1 as SGHRS and CDR2 as YFSETQ. Between the trimmed V and J ends, which lost 0 bases and 4 bases, there was a span of 4 bases. The CDR3 is 12 amino acids.

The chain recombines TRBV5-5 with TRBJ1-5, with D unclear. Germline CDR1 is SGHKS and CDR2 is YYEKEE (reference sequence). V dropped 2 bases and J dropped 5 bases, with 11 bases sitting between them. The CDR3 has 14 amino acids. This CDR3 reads CASSFKGGDQPQHF. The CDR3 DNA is TGTGCCAGCAGCTTCAAGGGCGGCGATCAGCCCCAGCATTTT.

CDR3 loop: CASSPLRRSSYEQYF. CDR3 nucleotide sequence: TGTGCCAGCTCACCATTAAGGAGGAGCTCCTACGAGCAGTACTTC. The V and J genes are TRBV18 and TRBJ2-7, with D possibly TRBD2 on 5 matching bases. The CDR3 runs 15 residues. V dropped 2 bases and J dropped 0 bases, with 11 bases sitting between them. CDR1 and CDR2 (germline): KGHSH, LQKENI.

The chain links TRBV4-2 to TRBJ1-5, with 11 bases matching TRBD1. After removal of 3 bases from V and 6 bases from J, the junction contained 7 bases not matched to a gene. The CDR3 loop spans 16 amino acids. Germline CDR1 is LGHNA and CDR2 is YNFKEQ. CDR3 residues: CASSHEPGTGGQPQHF. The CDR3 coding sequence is TGTGCCAGCAGCCACGAACCCGGGACAGGGGGTCAGCCCCAGCATTTT.

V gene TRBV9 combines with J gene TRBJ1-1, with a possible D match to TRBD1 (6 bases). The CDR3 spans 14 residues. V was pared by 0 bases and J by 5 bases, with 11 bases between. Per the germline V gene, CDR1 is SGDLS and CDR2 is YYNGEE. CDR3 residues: CASSVAGAQTEAFF. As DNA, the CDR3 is TGTGCCAGCAGCGTAGCGGGGGCGCAGACTGAAGCTTTCTTT.

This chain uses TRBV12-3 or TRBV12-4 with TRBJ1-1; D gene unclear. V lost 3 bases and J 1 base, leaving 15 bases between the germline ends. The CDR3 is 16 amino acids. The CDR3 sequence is CASSFAGPLANTEAFF. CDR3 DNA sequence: TGTGCCAGCAGTTTTGCCGGTCCGTTGGCGAACACTGAAGCTTTCTTT.

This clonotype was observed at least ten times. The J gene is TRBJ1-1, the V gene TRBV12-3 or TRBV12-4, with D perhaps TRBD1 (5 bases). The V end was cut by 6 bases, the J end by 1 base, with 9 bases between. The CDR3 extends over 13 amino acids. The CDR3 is CASSSGQNTEAFF. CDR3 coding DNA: TGTGCCAGCAGCTCGGGGCAGAACACTGAAGCTTTCTTT.

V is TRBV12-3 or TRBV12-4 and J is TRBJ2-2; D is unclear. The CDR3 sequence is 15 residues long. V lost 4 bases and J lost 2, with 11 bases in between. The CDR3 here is CASSSQRTNTGELFF. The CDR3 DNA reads TGTGCCAGCAGTTCCCAGAGAACTAACACCGGGGAGCTGTTTTTT.

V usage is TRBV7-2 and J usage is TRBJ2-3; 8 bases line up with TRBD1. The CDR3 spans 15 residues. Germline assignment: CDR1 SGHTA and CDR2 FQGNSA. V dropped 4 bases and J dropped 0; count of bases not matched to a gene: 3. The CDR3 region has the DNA TGTGCCAGCAGCTCGACAGGGGAAAGCACAGATACGCAGTATTTT. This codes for CASSSTGESTDTQYF. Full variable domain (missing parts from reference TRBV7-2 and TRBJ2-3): GAGVSQSPSNKVTEKGKDVELRCDPISGHTALYWYRQSLGQGLEFLIYFQGNSAPDKSGLPSDRFSAERTGGSVSTLTIQRTQQEDSAVYLCASSSTGESTDTQYFGPGTRLTVL.

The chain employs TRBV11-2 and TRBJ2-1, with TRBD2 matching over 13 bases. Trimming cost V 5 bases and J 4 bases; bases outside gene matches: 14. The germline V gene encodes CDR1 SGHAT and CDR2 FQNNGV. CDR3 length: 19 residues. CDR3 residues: CASSTTTGLAGTSYNEQFF. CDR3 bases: TGTGCCAGCAGCACGACCACGGGACTAGCGGGGACCTCGTACAATGAGCAGTTCTTC.

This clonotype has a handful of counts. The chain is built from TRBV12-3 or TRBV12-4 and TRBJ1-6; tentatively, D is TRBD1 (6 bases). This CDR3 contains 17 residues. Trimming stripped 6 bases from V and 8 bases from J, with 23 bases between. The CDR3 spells CASSPIGGRQEDSPLHF. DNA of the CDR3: TGTGCCAGCAGCCCCATCGGGGGGAGACAGGAAGATTCACCCCTCCACTTT.

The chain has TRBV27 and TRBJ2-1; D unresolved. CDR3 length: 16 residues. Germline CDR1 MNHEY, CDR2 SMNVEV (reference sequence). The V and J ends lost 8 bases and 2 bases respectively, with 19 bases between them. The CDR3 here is CASRSGRGLAYNEQFF. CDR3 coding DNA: TGTGCCAGCCGCTCGGGTCGTGGGCTAGCCTACAATGAGCAGTTCTTC.

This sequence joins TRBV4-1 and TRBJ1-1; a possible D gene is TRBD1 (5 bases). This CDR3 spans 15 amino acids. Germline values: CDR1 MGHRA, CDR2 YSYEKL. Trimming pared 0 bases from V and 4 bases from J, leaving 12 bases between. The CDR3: CASSQERRGGTEAFF. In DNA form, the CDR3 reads TGCGCCAGCAGCCAAGAGAGGAGGGGAGGCACTGAAGCTTTCTTT.

The CDR3 region is CASSLEGAEKLFF. The CDR3 bases are TGCGCCAGCAGCTTGGAAGGGGCCGAAAAACTGTTTTTT. This rearrangement joins TRBV5-1 to TRBJ1-4; possibly TRBD1 for D (5 bases). CDR3 length: 13 residues. The germline V and J ends were trimmed by 0 bases and 8 bases, with 8 bases remaining between them. Germline V gives CDR1 SGHRS, CDR2 YFSETQ.

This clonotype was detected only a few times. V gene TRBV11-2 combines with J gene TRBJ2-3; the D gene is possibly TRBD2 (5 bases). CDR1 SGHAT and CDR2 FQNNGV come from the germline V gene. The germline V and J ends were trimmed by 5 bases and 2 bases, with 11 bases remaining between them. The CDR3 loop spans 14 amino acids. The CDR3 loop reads CASSPGVSTDTQYF. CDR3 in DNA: TGTGCCAGCAGCCCCGGGGTCTCCACAGATACGCAGTATTTT.

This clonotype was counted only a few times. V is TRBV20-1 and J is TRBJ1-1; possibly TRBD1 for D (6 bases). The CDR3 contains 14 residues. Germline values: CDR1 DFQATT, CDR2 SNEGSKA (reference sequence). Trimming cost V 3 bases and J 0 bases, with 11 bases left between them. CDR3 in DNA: TGCAGTGCTAGGCGCGGGGGCTTGAACACTGAAGCTTTCTTT. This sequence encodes CSARRGGLNTEAFF.

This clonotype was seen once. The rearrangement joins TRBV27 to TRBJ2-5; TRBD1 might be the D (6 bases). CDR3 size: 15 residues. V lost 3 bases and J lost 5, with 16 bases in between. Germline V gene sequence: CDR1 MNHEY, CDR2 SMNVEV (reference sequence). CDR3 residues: CASSFRTGSWETQYF. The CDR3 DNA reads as TGTGCCAGCAGTTTCCGCACAGGGAGTTGGGAGACCCAGTACTTC.

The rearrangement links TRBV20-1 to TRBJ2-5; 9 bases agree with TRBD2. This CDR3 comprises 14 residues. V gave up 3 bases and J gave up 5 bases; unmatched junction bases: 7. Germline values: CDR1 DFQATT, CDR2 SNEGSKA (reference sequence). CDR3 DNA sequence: TGCAGTGCTAGCGAGACTAGCGGTCCGGAGACCCAGTACTTC. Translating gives CSASETSGPETQYF.

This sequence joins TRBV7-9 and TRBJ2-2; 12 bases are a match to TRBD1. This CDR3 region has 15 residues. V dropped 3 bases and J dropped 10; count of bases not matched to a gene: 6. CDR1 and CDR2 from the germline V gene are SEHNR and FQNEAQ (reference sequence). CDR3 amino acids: CASSLGQGAFVELFF. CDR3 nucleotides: TGTGCCAGCAGCTTGGGACAGGGGGCTTTTGTGGAGCTGTTTTTT.

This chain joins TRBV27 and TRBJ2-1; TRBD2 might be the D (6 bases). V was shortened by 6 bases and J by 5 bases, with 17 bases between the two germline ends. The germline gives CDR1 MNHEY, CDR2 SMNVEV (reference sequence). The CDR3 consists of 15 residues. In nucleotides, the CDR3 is TGTGCCAGCAGACGACTAGAAGGGGCCGACAATGAGCAGTTCTTC. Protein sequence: CASRRLEGADNEQFF.

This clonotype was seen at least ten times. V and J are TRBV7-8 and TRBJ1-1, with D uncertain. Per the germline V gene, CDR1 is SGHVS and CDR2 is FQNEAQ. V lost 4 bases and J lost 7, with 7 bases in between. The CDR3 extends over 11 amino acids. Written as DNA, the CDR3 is TGTGCCAGCAGCTCCCGGCTTGAAGCTTTCTTT. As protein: CASSSRLEAFF.

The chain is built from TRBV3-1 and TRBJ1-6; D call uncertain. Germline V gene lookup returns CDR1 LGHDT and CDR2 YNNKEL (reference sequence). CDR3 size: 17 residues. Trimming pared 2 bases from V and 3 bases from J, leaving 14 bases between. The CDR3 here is CASSQRPRFHYNSPLHF. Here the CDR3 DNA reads TGTGCCAGCAGCCAAAGACCCCGCTTTCACTATAATTCACCCCTCCACTTT.

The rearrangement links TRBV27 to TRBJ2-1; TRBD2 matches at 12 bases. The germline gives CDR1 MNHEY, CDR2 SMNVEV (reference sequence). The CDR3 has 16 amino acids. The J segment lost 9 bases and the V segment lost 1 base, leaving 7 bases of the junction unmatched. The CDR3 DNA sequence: TGTGCCAGCAGTTTATTCGAACTAGCGGGAGGAGGTGAGCAGTTCTTC. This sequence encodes CASSLFELAGGGEQFF.

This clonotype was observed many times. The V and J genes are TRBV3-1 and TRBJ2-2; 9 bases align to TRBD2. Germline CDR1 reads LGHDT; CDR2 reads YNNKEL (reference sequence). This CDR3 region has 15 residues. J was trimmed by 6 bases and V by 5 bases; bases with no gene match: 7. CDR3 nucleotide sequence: TGTGCCAGCAGCGTACGACTAGCGGACGCCGGGGAGCTGTTTTTT. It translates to CASSVRLADAGELFF. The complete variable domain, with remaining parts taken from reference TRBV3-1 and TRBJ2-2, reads DTAVSQTPKYLVTQMGNDKSIKCEQNLGHDTMYWYKQDSKKFLKIMFSYNNKELIINETVPNRFSPKSPDKAHLNLHINSLELGDSAVYFCASSVRLADAGELFFGEGSRLTVL.

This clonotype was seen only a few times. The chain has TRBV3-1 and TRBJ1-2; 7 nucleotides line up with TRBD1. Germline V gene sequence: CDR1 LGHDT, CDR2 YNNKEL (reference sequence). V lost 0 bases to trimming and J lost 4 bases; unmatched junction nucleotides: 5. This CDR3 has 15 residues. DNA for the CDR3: TGTGCCAGCAGCCAAGATCGGTACAGGGGCTATGGCTACACCTTC. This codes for CASSQDRYRGYGYTF. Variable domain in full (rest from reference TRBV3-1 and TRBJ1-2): DTAVSQTPKYLVTQMGNDKSIKCEQNLGHDTMYWYKQDSKKFLKIMFSYNNKELIINETVPNRFSPKSPDKAHLNLHINSLELGDSAVYFCASSQDRYRGYGYTFGSGTRLTVV.

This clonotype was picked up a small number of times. This CDR3 is CASSFPPLKPGQMNTEAFF. The CDR3 DNA reads TGTGCCAGCAGCTTCCCACCACTCAAACCGGGACAGATGAACACTGAAGCTTTCTTT. This chain joins TRBV11-2 and TRBJ1-1, with 7 nucleotides matching TRBD1. Looked up from germline, CDR1 is SGHAT and CDR2 is FQNNGV. This CDR3 comprises 19 residues. The J segment lost 0 bases and the V segment lost 3 bases, leaving 16 bases of the junction unmatched.

In DNA, the CDR3 is TGTGCCAGCAGATGGACAGGGAGCGTCCACGAGCAGTACTTC. It codes for CASRWTGSVHEQYF. The chain combines TRBV2 with TRBJ2-7, with 8 bases matching TRBD1. The CDR3 runs 14 residues. Germline V gene data show CDR1 as SNHLY and CDR2 as FYNNEI. The trim removed 6 bases at V and 5 bases at J, leaving 9 bases unmatched.

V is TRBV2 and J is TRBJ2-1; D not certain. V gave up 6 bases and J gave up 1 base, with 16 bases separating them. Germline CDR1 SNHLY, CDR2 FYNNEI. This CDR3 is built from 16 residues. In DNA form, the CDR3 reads TGTGCCAGCAGCCAAGGGTGGGCAGATTCCTACAATGAGCAGTTCTTC. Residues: CASSQGWADSYNEQFF.

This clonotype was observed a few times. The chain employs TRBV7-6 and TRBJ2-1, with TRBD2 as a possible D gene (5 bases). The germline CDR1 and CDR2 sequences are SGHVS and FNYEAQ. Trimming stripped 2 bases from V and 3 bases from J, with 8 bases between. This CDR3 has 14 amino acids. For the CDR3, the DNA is TGTGCCAGCAGCTTACTTGAGGGCTACAATGAGCAGTTCTTC. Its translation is CASSLLEGYNEQFF. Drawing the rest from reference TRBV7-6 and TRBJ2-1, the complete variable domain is GAGVSQSPRYKVTKRGQDVALRCDPISGHVSLYWYRQALGQGPEFLTYFNYEAQQDKSGLPNDRFSAERPEGSISTLTIQRTEQRDSAMYRCASSLLEGYNEQFFGPGTRLTVL.

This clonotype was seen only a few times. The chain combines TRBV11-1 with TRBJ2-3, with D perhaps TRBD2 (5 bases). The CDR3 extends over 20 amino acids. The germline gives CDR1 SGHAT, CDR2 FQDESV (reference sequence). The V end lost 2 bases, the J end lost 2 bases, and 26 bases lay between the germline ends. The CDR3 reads CASSLNAVVGSKKTTDTQYF. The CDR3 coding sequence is TGTGCCAGCAGCTTAAACGCCGTGGTTGGGAGCAAGAAAACCACAGATACGCAGTATTTT.

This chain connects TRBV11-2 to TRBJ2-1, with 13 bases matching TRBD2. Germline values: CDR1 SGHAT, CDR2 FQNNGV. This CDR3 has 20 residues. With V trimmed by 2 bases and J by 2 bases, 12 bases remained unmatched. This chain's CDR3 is CASSLYNRRGLAGTYNEQFF. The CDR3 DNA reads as TGTGCCAGCAGCTTATACAATAGGAGGGGACTAGCGGGGACCTACAATGAGCAGTTCTTC. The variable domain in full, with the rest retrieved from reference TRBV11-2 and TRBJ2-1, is EAGVAQSPRYKIIEKRQSVAFWCNPISGHATLYWYQQILGQGPKLLIQFQNNGVVDDSQLPKDRFSAERLKGVDSTLKIQPAKLEDSAVYLCASSLYNRRGLAGTYNEQFFGPGTRLTVL.